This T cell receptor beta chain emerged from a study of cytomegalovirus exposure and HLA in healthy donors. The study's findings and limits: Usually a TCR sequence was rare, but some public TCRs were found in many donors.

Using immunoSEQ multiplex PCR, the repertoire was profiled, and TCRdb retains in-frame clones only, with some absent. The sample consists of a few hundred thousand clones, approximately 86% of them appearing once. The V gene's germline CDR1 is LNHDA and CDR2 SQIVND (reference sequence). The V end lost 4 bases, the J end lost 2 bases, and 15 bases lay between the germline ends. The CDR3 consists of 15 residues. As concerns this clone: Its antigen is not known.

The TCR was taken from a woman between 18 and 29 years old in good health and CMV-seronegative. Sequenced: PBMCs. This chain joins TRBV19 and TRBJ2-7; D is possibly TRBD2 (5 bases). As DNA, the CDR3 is TGTGCCAGTAGTAGGGCAGGACTCTCGGCCTACGAGCAGTACTTC. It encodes CASSRAGLSAYEQYF. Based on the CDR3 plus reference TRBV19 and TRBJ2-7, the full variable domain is DGGITQSPKYLFRKEGQNVTLSCEQNLNHDAMYWYRQDPGQGLRLIYYSQIVNDFQKGDIAEGYSVSREKKESFPLTVTSAQKNPTAFYLCASSRAGLSAYEQYFGPGTRLTVT.